This TCR beta chain was captured by sequencing in a study of cytomegalovirus exposure and HLA in healthy donors. Generated by immunoSEQ multiplex PCR, the TCRdb table keeps only in-frame clones and is missing some. The sample lists about 65,000 clones, just over 90% occurring once. This CDR3 has 11 amino acids. The V and J ends lost 3 bases and 8 bases respectively, with 4 bases between them. The germline V gene encodes CDR1 SNHLY and CDR2 FYNNEI. What was sequenced was PBMCs. The chain combines TRBV2 with TRBJ2-2; no firm D call. This TCR came from a woman in her late teens or twenties in good health and CMV-seronegative. The CDR3 sequence: CASSDYGELFF. The CDR3, as DNA: TGTGCCAGCAGTGACTATGGGGAGCTGTTTTTT.